This T cell receptor beta chain comes out of a study of cytomegalovirus exposure and HLA in healthy donors. Study in general: A data release that came early held roughly 85 million unique TCRs from HLA-typed donors. Study-wide results and limits: The later analysis indicated that the majority of CMV-associated TCR beta chains appeared HLA-restricted.

CDR3 length: 16 residues. With 5 bases clipped from V and 5 bases from J, the junction kept 14 bases outside the gene matches. The germline gives CDR1 MDHEN, CDR2 SYDVKM. Concerning this clone: Its target is not known.

Primers for the PCR totalled 60 Vbeta and 13 Jbeta. The authors' processing: A follow-up analysis tallied around 80 million unique TCR beta chains, roughly 11 million shared. Sequencing used immunoSEQ multiplex PCR; TCRdb keeps in-frame clones, though not all of them. V, J and clone size are taken as reported in that table, and D and trimming were inferred from the DNA itself. The table has about 120,000 clones, 70% to 80% seen once. Input material: PBMCs. This TCR came from a middle-aged man in good health and CMV-seropositive. The chain is built from TRBV28 and TRBJ2-5; 7 nucleotides match TRBD1. The CDR3, as DNA: TGTGCCAGCAGTCCTGACACAGGGGAGAGTAACGAGACCCAGTACTTC. This encodes CASSPDTGESNETQYF.